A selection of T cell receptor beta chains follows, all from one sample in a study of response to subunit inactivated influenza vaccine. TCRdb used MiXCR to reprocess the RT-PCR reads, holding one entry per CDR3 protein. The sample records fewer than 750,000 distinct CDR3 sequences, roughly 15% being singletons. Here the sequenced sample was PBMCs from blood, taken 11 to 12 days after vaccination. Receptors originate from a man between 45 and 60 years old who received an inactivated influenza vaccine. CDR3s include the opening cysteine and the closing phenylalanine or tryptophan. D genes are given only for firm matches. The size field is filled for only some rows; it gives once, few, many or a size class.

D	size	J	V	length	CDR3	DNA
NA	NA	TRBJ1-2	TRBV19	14	CASSIGGSNYGYTF	TGTGCCAGTAGTATAGGAGGATCTAACTATGGCTACACCTTC
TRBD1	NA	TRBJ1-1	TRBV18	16	CASSPQQGNSNTEAFF	TGTGCCAGCTCACCACAACAGGGGAATTCGAACACTGAAGCTTTCTTT
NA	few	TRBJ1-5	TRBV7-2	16	CASSLAGPGSNQPQHF	TGTGCCAGCAGCTTAGCGGGGCCGGGAAGCAATCAGCCCCAGCATTTT
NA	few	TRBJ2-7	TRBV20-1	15	CSARDGGLTPYEQYF	TGCAGTGCTAGAGACGGCGGGCTTACTCCCTACGAGCAGTACTTC
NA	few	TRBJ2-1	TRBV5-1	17	CASSLSRGSSSYNEQFF	TGCGCCAGCAGCTTGTCCCGGGGTTCTAGCTCCTACAATGAGCAGTTCTTC
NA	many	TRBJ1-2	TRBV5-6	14	CASSSGFRGNGYTF	TGTGCCAGCAGCTCCGGCTTTCGGGGGAACGGCTACACCTTC
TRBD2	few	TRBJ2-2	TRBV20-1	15	CSARRASGGGGELFF	TGCAGTGCTAGGAGGGCTAGCGGGGGTGGCGGGGAGCTGTTTTTT
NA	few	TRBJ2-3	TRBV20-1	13	CSAVPSGPDTQYF	TGCAGTGCCGTGCCGAGTGGGCCAGATACGCAGTATTTT
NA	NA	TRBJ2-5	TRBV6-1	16	CASSEVARTRLLTQYF	TGTGCCAGCAGTGAAGTTGCCAGGACACGCCTTTTGACCCAGTACTTC
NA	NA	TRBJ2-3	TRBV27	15	CASSFRTYSTDTQYF	TGTGCCAGCAGTTTTCGGACCTACAGCACAGATACGCAGTATTTT
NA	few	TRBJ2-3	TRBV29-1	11	CSVLGGATQYF	TGCAGCGTCCTAGGGGGAGCTACGCAGTATTTT
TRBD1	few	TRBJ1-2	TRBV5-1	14	CASSSGQPSGGYTF	TGCGCCAGCAGTTCGGGACAGCCTTCTGGGGGCTACACCTTC
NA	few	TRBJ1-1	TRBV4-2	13	CASTWQGRTEAFF	TGTGCCAGCACCTGGCAGGGCCGGACTGAAGCTTTCTTT
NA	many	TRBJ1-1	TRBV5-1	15	CASSFQTGASTEAFF	TGCGCCAGCAGCTTCCAGACGGGGGCGAGCACTGAAGCTTTCTTT
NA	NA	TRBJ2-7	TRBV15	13	CATSRGNYYEQYF	TGTGCCACCAGCAGAGGGAATTACTACGAGCAGTACTTC
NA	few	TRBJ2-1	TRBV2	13	CASSESGIHEQFF	TGTGCCAGCAGTGAATCGGGTATTCATGAGCAGTTCTTC
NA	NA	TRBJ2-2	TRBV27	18	CASSHRQGHRSRTGELFF	TGTGCCAGCAGTCACCGTCAGGGACACCGGTCGCGCACCGGGGAGCTGTTTTTT
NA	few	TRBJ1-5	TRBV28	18	CASSGQIGTDYSNQPQHF	TGTGCCAGCAGTGGCCAAATCGGAACGGACTATAGCAATCAGCCCCAGCATTTT
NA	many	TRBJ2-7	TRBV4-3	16	CASSQETGSSSYEQYF	TGCGCCAGCAGCCAAGAAACGGGCAGTAGCTCCTACGAGCAGTACTTC
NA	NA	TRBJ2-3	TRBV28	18	CASSLGMALAGSTDTQYF	TGTGCCAGCAGTTTAGGTATGGCACTAGCAGGGTCGACAGATACGCAGTATTTT
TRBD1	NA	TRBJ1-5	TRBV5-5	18	CASSARRTGGSGNQPQHF	TGTGCCAGCAGCGCCCGACGGACAGGGGGAAGTGGCAATCAGCCCCAGCATTTT
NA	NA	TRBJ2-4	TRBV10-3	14	CAISEGGVSNIQYF	TGTGCCATCAGTGAGGGAGGAGTCTCAAACATTCAGTACTTC
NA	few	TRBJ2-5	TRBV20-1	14	CSARPRAGQETQYF	TGCAGTGCTAGACCGCGGGCGGGCCAAGAGACCCAGTACTTC
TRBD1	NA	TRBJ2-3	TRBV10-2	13	CATLGQGTDTQYF	TGCGCCACCTTGGGACAGGGCACAGATACGCAGTATTTT
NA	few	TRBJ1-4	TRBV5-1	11	CASRGNEKLFF	TGCGCCAGCAGGGGAAACGAAAAACTGTTTTTT
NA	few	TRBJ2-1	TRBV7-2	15	CASSLVTVSYNEQFF	TGTGCCAGCAGCTTAGTTACAGTGTCCTACAATGAGCAGTTCTTC
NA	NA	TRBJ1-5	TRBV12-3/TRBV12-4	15	CASSFSGSSNQPQHF	TGTGCTAGCAGTTTTTCAGGGTCCAGCAATCAGCCCCAGCATTTT
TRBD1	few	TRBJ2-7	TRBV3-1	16	CASSQLGQGALDEQYF	TGTGCCAGCAGCCAATTGGGACAGGGGGCTCTGGACGAGCAGTACTTC
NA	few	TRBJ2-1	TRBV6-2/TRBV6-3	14	CASSYSLTSGEQFF	TGTGCCAGCAGTTACTCGTTAACCAGCGGTGAGCAGTTCTTC
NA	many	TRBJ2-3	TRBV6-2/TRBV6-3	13	CASSWGIGDTQYF	TGTGCCAGCAGTTGGGGAATCGGAGATACGCAGTATTTT
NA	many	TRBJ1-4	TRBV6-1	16	CASSDRRQPSGEKLFF	TGTGCCAGCAGTGACAGAAGACAGCCGAGCGGTGAAAAACTGTTTTTT
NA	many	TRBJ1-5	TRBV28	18	CASSPSPARADSNQPQHF	TGTGCCAGCAGTCCCTCCCCTGCTCGGGCGGATAGCAATCAGCCCCAGCATTTT